Below, 17 T cell receptor beta chains from the same sample are listed, as sequenced in a study of shared clonotypes between healthy human individuals. Sequencing used immunoSEQ multiplex PCR; TCRdb keeps in-frame clones, though not all of them. The sample shows over a million clones, approximately 98.5% of them seen only once. Specimen: naive CD4+ T cells sorted from blood. Subset defined: CD45RA+ positively selected. The receptor source for this set is a man between 25 and 39 years old in good health.

This clone was detected only once. V is TRBV6-6 and J is TRBJ1-1; D is unresolved. The CDR3 contains 13 residues. CDR1 MNHNY and CDR2 SVGAGI come from the germline V gene (reference sequence). Trimming left V 4 bases short and J 1 base short, with 7 bases between. CDR3 residues: CASSLRRNTEAFF. CDR3 DNA sequence: TGTGCCAGCAGTTTACGAAGGAACACTGAAGCTTTCTTT.

The chain recombines TRBV30 with TRBJ2-2; D remains ambiguous. The CDR3 sequence is 13 residues long. The germline V and J ends were trimmed by 8 bases and 0 bases, with 10 bases remaining between them. Germline values: CDR1 GTSNPN, CDR2 SVGIG (reference sequence). The CDR3 DNA follows: TGTGCCGGACGCCCCACGAACACCGGGGAGCTGTTTTTT. Its protein product is CAGRPTNTGELFF.

This rearrangement joins TRBV11-2 to TRBJ2-1; 10 nucleotides align to TRBD2. The germline V gene has CDR1 SGHAT and CDR2 FQNNGV. Trimming at V came to 0 bases and at J to 2 bases, leaving 7 bases not matched to a gene. The length of the CDR3 is 18 residues. The CDR3 protein is CASSLDPYTSGAYNEQFF. DNA of the CDR3: TGTGCCAGCAGCTTAGATCCCTACACTAGCGGGGCCTACAATGAGCAGTTCTTC.

This clone has a single count. Other DNA sequences within the sample encode an identical CDR3. The chain carries TRBV14 and TRBJ2-2, with D possibly being TRBD2 (5 bases). CDR3 length: 14 amino acids. Looked up from germline, CDR1 is SGHDN and CDR2 is FVKESK. V was shortened by 1 base and J by 3 bases, with 6 bases between the two germline ends. CDR3 region: CASSQVRDTGELFF. CDR3 sequence (DNA): TGTGCCAGCAGCCAAGTGAGGGACACCGGGGAGCTGTTTTTT.

This sequence joins TRBV5-1 and TRBJ2-7; D gene uncertain. This CDR3 spans 14 amino acids. Germline V lookup: CDR1 SGHRS, CDR2 YFSETQ. The V and J ends lost 2 bases and 0 bases respectively, with 9 bases between them. CDR3 in amino acids: CASSFGRGSYEQYF. CDR3 bases: TGCGCCAGCAGCTTCGGCCGAGGCTCCTACGAGCAGTACTTC.

This clone appeared once. V gene TRBV2 combines with J gene TRBJ2-1, with 10 bases identical to TRBD1. Trimming at V came to 6 bases and at J to 7 bases, leaving 27 bases not matched to a gene. CDR1 and CDR2 from the germline V gene are SNHLY and FYNNEI. CDR3 size: 21 residues. The CDR3 DNA follows: TGTGCCAGCAGGGACAGGGGGACCCGGAATCTTGATGGCTTCGGCGGAAATGAGCAGTTCTTC. It translates to CASRDRGTRNLDGFGGNEQFF.

The chain is built from TRBV10-3 and TRBJ1-1; 9 bases map to TRBD1. Per the germline V gene, CDR1 is ENHRY and CDR2 is SYGVKD. CDR3 length equals 16 residues. The V segment lost 4 bases and the J segment 0 bases; nucleotides outside the gene matches: 6. CDR3 bases: TGTGCCATCAGTGCGACAGGGGGTCGGGTGAACACTGAAGCTTTCTTT. This sequence encodes CAISATGGRVNTEAFF.

A single count supports this clone. Written as DNA, the CDR3 is TGCGCCAGCAGTGAGGTCCAGGGCTACAATGAGCAGTTCTTC. Translation: CASSEVQGYNEQFF. The chain has TRBV10-1 and TRBJ2-1, with TRBD1 as a possible D gene (5 bases). The CDR3 spans 14 residues. V lost 2 bases, J lost 3 bases, and 8 bases lay in between. In germline, CDR1 is WNHNN, CDR2 SYGVQD (reference sequence).

The rearrangement uses TRBV6-5 and TRBJ1-2, with D uncertain. Germline lookup yields CDR1 MNHEY and CDR2 SVGAGI. Deletions cut 8 bases from V and 2 bases from J, with 9 bases between. The length of the CDR3 is 12 residues. The CDR3 region is CASGTSNYGYTF. CDR3 bases: TGTGCCAGCGGAACTTCCAACTATGGCTACACCTTC.

The rearrangement uses TRBV5-1 and TRBJ2-2; no clear D gene. There are 14 residues in the CDR3. V gave up 8 bases and J gave up 0 bases, with 11 bases separating them. Germline V gene lookup returns CDR1 SGHRS and CDR2 YFSETQ. The CDR3: CASRTPANTGELFF. CDR3 in DNA: TGCGCCAGTCGAACTCCGGCGAACACCGGGGAGCTGTTTTTT.

This chain uses TRBV2 with TRBJ2-7, with D maybe TRBD1 (5 bases). V lost 9 bases and J 2 bases, leaving 14 bases between the germline ends. This CDR3 contains 13 residues. The germline CDR1 and CDR2 sequences are SNHLY and FYNNEI. The CDR3 nucleotides are TGTGCCAGTGACAGCCCCGCTACCTACGAGCAGTACTTC. Its protein product is CASDSPATYEQYF.

The chain couples TRBV10-1 to TRBJ1-1; D is possibly TRBD1 (6 bases). The CDR3 is 18 amino acids. With 2 bases removed from V and 0 bases from J, the gap between germline ends came to 19 bases. CDR1 and CDR2 (germline): WNHNN, SYGVQD (reference sequence). As DNA, the CDR3 is TGCGCCAGCAGTGAGGCCCAGAGGGGGTATGGTATGAACACTGAAGCTTTCTTT. This sequence encodes CASSEAQRGYGMNTEAFF.

The rearrangement joins TRBV5-8 to TRBJ2-1, with D maybe TRBD1 (5 bases). The V gene's germline CDR1 is SGHTS and CDR2 YDEGEE. CDR3 length: 14 residues. With 6 bases removed from V and 2 bases from J, the gap between germline ends came to 12 bases. In nucleotides, the CDR3 is TGTGCCAGCATGGCAGGACATCCCTACAATGAGCAGTTCTTC. Translated, it gives CASMAGHPYNEQFF.

The rearrangement links TRBV10-3 to TRBJ2-3; D possibly corresponds to TRBD2 (6 bases). Trimming shortened V by 0 bases and J by 4 bases, and 17 bases separated the two germline ends. The CDR3 loop spans 17 amino acids. Germline CDR1 and CDR2: ENHRY and SYGVKD. This CDR3 reads CAISESLGLALADTQYF. DNA for the CDR3: TGTGCCATCAGTGAGTCGCTGGGGCTAGCGTTGGCAGATACGCAGTATTTT.

This clone was found a few times. The sample carries other DNA sequences with the same CDR3. The V call is TRBV28, the J call TRBJ1-5, with unresolved D. Germline V gives CDR1 MDHEN, CDR2 SYDVKM. The CDR3 is 11 amino acids. V was trimmed by 5 bases and J by 4 bases, leaving 3 bases between them. The CDR3 loop reads CASSPNQPQHF. DNA of the CDR3: TGTGCCAGCAGTCCAAATCAGCCCCAGCATTTT.

The genes are TRBV5-6 and TRBJ1-2; D possibly corresponds to TRBD1 (5 bases). The CDR3 totals 13 residues. V was trimmed by 7 bases and J by 6 bases, leaving 16 bases between them. CDR1 is SGHDT and CDR2 is YYEEEE in the germline V gene. CDR3 DNA: TGTGCCAGCCGACAGCGCACTAGAGATGGCTACACCTTC. As protein: CASRQRTRDGYTF.

This clone was detected only once. V gene TRBV5-4 combines with J gene TRBJ2-7, with TRBD1 identical over 10 bases. CDR3 length equals 13 residues. Germline V gene sequence: CDR1 SGHNT, CDR2 YYREEE (reference sequence). Germline trimming cut 0 bases from V and 13 bases from J; bases unmatched to any gene: 7. CDR3 bases: TGTGCCAGCAGCTTGGGGGGGACAGGGGCGAGTTACTTC. Translating gives CASSLGGTGASYF.